This TCR beta chain was captured by sequencing in a study of CD4 T cells in relation to SARS-CoV-2 and coronaviruses. The unexposed donors gave CD4+ T cells in 2011-2018, prior to COVID-19. CD4+ T cells were isolated from the cells after 10 days of culture. PBMCs were plated at around 2.1 million per well in IL-2-containing medium. Using immunoSEQ multiplex PCR, the repertoire was profiled, and TCRdb retains in-frame clones only, with some absent. Found here are 20,000 to 30,000 clones, 77% of them singletons; the top ten hold roughly 20%. Concerning this clone itself: What it binds is unknown.

This CDR3 comprises 16 residues. The V and J ends lost 5 bases and 1 base respectively, with 16 bases between them. CDR1 is SGHAT, CDR2 FQNNGV, per germline. The origin of this receptor is a human donor in good health. Specimen: CD4+ T cells from PBMCs, cultured in vitro. The chain employs TRBV11-2 and TRBJ2-3, with D tentatively TRBD2 (5 bases). CDR3 amino acids: CASSPWPGGGTDTQYF. In nucleotides, the CDR3 is TGTGCCAGCAGCCCATGGCCAGGAGGAGGCACAGATACGCAGTATTTT.